A selection of T cell receptor beta chains follows, all from one sample in a study of T cells after posttransplantation cyclophosphamide. Here immunoSEQ multiplex PCR was the method, and the copy in TCRdb shows in-frame clones only, minus some. Here the sample spans roughly 810 clones, less than 75% being singletons. Sequencing used memory CD8+ T cells sorted from blood. The receptors originated from a woman between 45 and 65 years old in good health and a related stem cell transplant donor. CDR3s include the opening cysteine and the closing phenylalanine or tryptophan. The D gene is left open where the match is weak. The size field is filled for only some rows; it gives once, few, many or a size class.

cdr3_nt: TGTGCCATCAGTGGGCCCAGGGGGCAGGGGGAGACCCAGTACTTC; cdr3_aa: CAISGPRGQGETQYF; d_call: TRBD1; clone_size: NA; j_call: TRBJ2-5; v_call: TRBV10-3
cdr3_nt: TGTGCCAGTATCCCGATCGGGGGGGATCCTTACAATGAGCAGTTCTTC; cdr3_aa: CASIPIGGDPYNEQFF; d_call: TRBD2; clone_size: NA; j_call: TRBJ2-1; v_call: TRBV19
cdr3_nt: TGTGCCAGCAGCGTAGGGGGCTATTATAATTCACCCCTCCACTTT; cdr3_aa: CASSVGGYYNSPLHF; d_call: NA; clone_size: NA; j_call: TRBJ1-6; v_call: TRBV9
cdr3_nt: TGTGCCAGCAGTGAGCAGACTAGTGCCGGGGAGCTGTTTTTT; cdr3_aa: CASSEQTSAGELFF; d_call: NA; clone_size: few; j_call: TRBJ2-2; v_call: TRBV6-1
cdr3_nt: TGTGCCTGGAGGGTCGGGTACGAGCAGTACTTC; cdr3_aa: CAWRVGYEQYF; d_call: NA; clone_size: once; j_call: TRBJ2-7; v_call: TRBV30
cdr3_nt: TGTGCCAGCAGCTTTAGCGGGAGTGAACAGTACTTC; cdr3_aa: CASSFSGSEQYF; d_call: TRBD2; clone_size: NA; j_call: TRBJ2-7; v_call: TRBV5-4
cdr3_nt: TGTGCCAGCAGTTTAGCCCATTCTAGCGGGAGGCTTGAGCAGTTCTTC; cdr3_aa: CASSLAHSSGRLEQFF; d_call: TRBD2; clone_size: NA; j_call: TRBJ2-1; v_call: TRBV28
cdr3_nt: TGTGCCAGCAGTTATGGACAGGGGGGCTCCTACGAGCAGTACTTC; cdr3_aa: CASSYGQGGSYEQYF; d_call: TRBD1; clone_size: NA; j_call: TRBJ2-7; v_call: TRBV28
cdr3_nt: TGTGCCAGCACCCAACAACAGGGTTTCCACGAGCAGTACTTC; cdr3_aa: CASTQQQGFHEQYF; d_call: NA; clone_size: NA; j_call: TRBJ2-7; v_call: TRBV6-5
cdr3_nt: TGTGCCAGTAGTCTTAGGGGACTAGCGGGAGGGGAGACCCAGTACTTC; cdr3_aa: CASSLRGLAGGETQYF; d_call: TRBD2; clone_size: NA; j_call: TRBJ2-5; v_call: TRBV19
cdr3_nt: TGCAGTGCTCTAGGAGGCTACACCTTC; cdr3_aa: CSALGGYTF; d_call: NA; clone_size: NA; j_call: TRBJ1-2; v_call: TRBV20-1
cdr3_nt: TGTGCCAGCAGTTTACAGGGCAATCAGCCCCAGCATTTT; cdr3_aa: CASSLQGNQPQHF; d_call: NA; clone_size: NA; j_call: TRBJ1-5; v_call: TRBV27
cdr3_nt: TGTGCCAGCACCCGGACTTCTGAGTCCTACAATGAGCAGTTCTTC; cdr3_aa: CASTRTSESYNEQFF; d_call: NA; clone_size: NA; j_call: TRBJ2-1; v_call: TRBV6-5
cdr3_nt: TGTGCCAGCAGTGCCCCTCGTTATTTAGAGGGAACAGCTTTCTTT; cdr3_aa: CASSAPRYLEGTAFF; d_call: NA; clone_size: NA; j_call: TRBJ1-1; v_call: TRBV6-1
cdr3_nt: TGTGCCAGTAGGGCCAGGACAGGGCCCAACACTGAAGCTTTCTTT; cdr3_aa: CASRARTGPNTEAFF; d_call: TRBD1; clone_size: few; j_call: TRBJ1-1; v_call: TRBV19
cdr3_nt: TGTGCCAGCAGCGAGGGACAGGGGGGCTACGAGCAGTACTTC; cdr3_aa: CASSEGQGGYEQYF; d_call: TRBD1; clone_size: few; j_call: TRBJ2-7; v_call: TRBV9
cdr3_nt: TGTGCCAGCAGCCTTGACACCGGGGAGCTGTTTTTT; cdr3_aa: CASSLDTGELFF; d_call: NA; clone_size: NA; j_call: TRBJ2-2; v_call: TRBV28
cdr3_nt: TGTGCCACCCGGACTCTTGGGACTGAAGCTTTCTTT; cdr3_aa: CATRTLGTEAFF; d_call: NA; clone_size: few; j_call: TRBJ1-1; v_call: TRBV19
cdr3_nt: TGTGCCAGCAGCCTCTTACCTCGTGCAGTCTTGGCAGATACGCAGTATTTT; cdr3_aa: CASSLLPRAVLADTQYF; d_call: NA; clone_size: NA; j_call: TRBJ2-3; v_call: TRBV7-6
cdr3_nt: TGTGCCAGCAGCCCCACCGTCGGGGTCTCCTACGAGCAGTACTTC; cdr3_aa: CASSPTVGVSYEQYF; d_call: NA; clone_size: once; j_call: TRBJ2-7; v_call: TRBV28
cdr3_nt: TGTGCCAGCAGCGCCGGGGGACGGAATTACAATCAGCCCCAGCATTTT; cdr3_aa: CASSAGGRNYNQPQHF; d_call: NA; clone_size: NA; j_call: TRBJ1-5; v_call: TRBV9
cdr3_nt: TGTGCCACCACAGATACAGGGGGCGCTGCTAATGAGCAGTTCTTC; cdr3_aa: CATTDTGGAANEQFF; d_call: TRBD1; clone_size: NA; j_call: TRBJ2-1; v_call: TRBV6-1
cdr3_nt: TGCAGCGTTCAGGGGGCTTCTGGAAACACCATATATTTT; cdr3_aa: CSVQGASGNTIYF; d_call: TRBD1; clone_size: NA; j_call: TRBJ1-3; v_call: TRBV29-1
cdr3_nt: TGTGCCAGCAGCTTGGTATTTACAGGGGGCAAAAACATTCAGTACTTC; cdr3_aa: CASSLVFTGGKNIQYF; d_call: TRBD1; clone_size: NA; j_call: TRBJ2-4; v_call: TRBV5-8
cdr3_nt: TGCGCCAGCAGCCCCCCTGCGGGAGTGGCGAATGAGCAGTTCTTC; cdr3_aa: CASSPPAGVANEQFF; d_call: TRBD2; clone_size: NA; j_call: TRBJ2-1; v_call: TRBV5-1
cdr3_nt: TGTGCCAGTAGTGGACAGGCGTTAGGCCCCTCTGGGGCCAACGTCCTGACTTTC; cdr3_aa: CASSGQALGPSGANVLTF; d_call: TRBD1; clone_size: NA; j_call: TRBJ2-6; v_call: TRBV19
cdr3_nt: TGTGCCAGCCAAGACACAGGGGTCACTGAAGCTTTCTTT; cdr3_aa: CASQDTGVTEAFF; d_call: TRBD1; clone_size: NA; j_call: TRBJ1-1; v_call: TRBV2
cdr3_nt: TGCGCCAGCAGCCAAGGTCTAGCGGAGTGGGATGAGCAGTTCTTC; cdr3_aa: CASSQGLAEWDEQFF; d_call: TRBD2; clone_size: NA; j_call: TRBJ2-1; v_call: TRBV4-3
cdr3_nt: TGTGCCAGCAGCTTAGACATTTCGGAAGAGACCCAGTACTTC; cdr3_aa: CASSLDISEETQYF; d_call: NA; clone_size: NA; j_call: TRBJ2-5; v_call: TRBV5-6
cdr3_nt: TGTGCCAGCAGCTTTAGGGGACAAGACAATGAGCAGTTCTTC; cdr3_aa: CASSFRGQDNEQFF; d_call: NA; clone_size: NA; j_call: TRBJ2-1; v_call: TRBV13
cdr3_nt: TGTGCCAGCAGCCTGAGTGGGACAGAGAACACTGAAGCTTTCTTT; cdr3_aa: CASSLSGTENTEAFF; d_call: TRBD1; clone_size: NA; j_call: TRBJ1-1; v_call: TRBV9
cdr3_nt: TGCGCCAGCAGCCAAGAGGCCGGCTCTGGGGCCAACGTCCTGACTTTC; cdr3_aa: CASSQEAGSGANVLTF; d_call: NA; clone_size: NA; j_call: TRBJ2-6; v_call: TRBV7-8
cdr3_nt: TGTGCCAGCAGTTCTGCCTGGGGGGGGAGCACAGATACGCAGTATTTT; cdr3_aa: CASSSAWGGSTDTQYF; d_call: TRBD2; clone_size: NA; j_call: TRBJ2-3; v_call: TRBV28
cdr3_nt: TGCGCCAGCGCCCCCTGGAGTCCGGGACAGCTTAATGAAAAACTGTTTTTT; cdr3_aa: CASAPWSPGQLNEKLFF; d_call: TRBD1; clone_size: few; j_call: TRBJ1-4; v_call: TRBV5-1
cdr3_nt: TGTGCCAGCAGCGCGCTGGGGGGGGACACTGAAGCTTTCTTT; cdr3_aa: CASSALGGDTEAFF; d_call: NA; clone_size: NA; j_call: TRBJ1-1; v_call: TRBV7-8
cdr3_nt: TGTGCCAGCAGCCCGCCCGGACTAGCGGGGAGCTCCTACGAGCAGTACTTC; cdr3_aa: CASSPPGLAGSSYEQYF; d_call: TRBD2; clone_size: NA; j_call: TRBJ2-7; v_call: TRBV13
cdr3_nt: TGTGCCAGCAGCGTTGGGACAGGGAGGGACCAGTACTTC; cdr3_aa: CASSVGTGRDQYF; d_call: TRBD1; clone_size: NA; j_call: TRBJ2-5; v_call: TRBV9
cdr3_nt: TGTGCCAGCAGCCAGCCGGGACAGGGAAACGAGCAGTACTTC; cdr3_aa: CASSQPGQGNEQYF; d_call: TRBD1; clone_size: few; j_call: TRBJ2-7; v_call: TRBV9
cdr3_nt: TGTGCCAGCAGTGAAATGCAGGGCAGTCAGCCCCAGCATTTT; cdr3_aa: CASSEMQGSQPQHF; d_call: NA; clone_size: NA; j_call: TRBJ1-5; v_call: TRBV25-1
cdr3_nt: TGTGCCAGCAGCACCGGGACAGGGAGGGACCTCTACGAGCAGTACTTC; cdr3_aa: CASSTGTGRDLYEQYF; d_call: TRBD1; clone_size: NA; j_call: TRBJ2-7; v_call: TRBV5-5
cdr3_nt: TGTGCCAGCACCACTCGGGATACGTTTAATGAAAAACTGTTTTTT; cdr3_aa: CASTTRDTFNEKLFF; d_call: NA; clone_size: few; j_call: TRBJ1-4; v_call: TRBV5-8
cdr3_nt: TGCAGCGTTGTCCGGGACAGGGGATACTACGAGCAGTACTTC; cdr3_aa: CSVVRDRGYYEQYF; d_call: TRBD1; clone_size: NA; j_call: TRBJ2-7; v_call: TRBV29-1
cdr3_nt: TGTGCCAGCAGCCGAAATCCGTCCGAGCGGGAGACCCACGGGGAGCTGTTTTTT; cdr3_aa: CASSRNPSERETHGELFF; d_call: TRBD2; clone_size: NA; j_call: TRBJ2-2; v_call: TRBV5-6
cdr3_nt: TGTGCCAGCAGCCACGGACAGGACACCGGGGAGCTGTTTTTT; cdr3_aa: CASSHGQDTGELFF; d_call: TRBD1; clone_size: NA; j_call: TRBJ2-2; v_call: TRBV5-4
cdr3_nt: TGCGCCAGCAGCCAAGAAGGGCGGGTACAAGAGACCCAGTACTTC; cdr3_aa: CASSQEGRVQETQYF; d_call: NA; clone_size: NA; j_call: TRBJ2-5; v_call: TRBV4-1
cdr3_nt: TGTGCCAGCAGCCCCCTGAGCGGGACACCTTCCTACACCGGGGAGCTGTTTTTT; cdr3_aa: CASSPLSGTPSYTGELFF; d_call: NA; clone_size: NA; j_call: TRBJ2-2; v_call: TRBV9
cdr3_nt: TGTGCCAGCAGCTACGGACTAGGGGCGGATGAGCAGTTCTTC; cdr3_aa: CASSYGLGADEQFF; d_call: TRBD2; clone_size: NA; j_call: TRBJ2-1; v_call: TRBV7-3